The T cell receptor (beta chain) described here comes from a study of cytomegalovirus exposure and HLA in healthy donors. Regarding the study as a whole: Specificity of a few CMV-associated chains for CMV antigens was verified in vitro. Researchers catalogued about 150 TCR beta chains as cytomegalovirus-associated. That first-cohort TCR clusters tended to co-occur in the 120 or so validation repertoires was found in a later analysis.

Clones were sequenced by immunoSEQ multiplex PCR, and TCRdb holds only the in-frame ones, with some missing. Of 150,000 or so clones in the sample, 75% to 90% were seen once. With regard to this clone: The antigen remains unidentified.

Sequenced input: PBMCs. This TCR was recovered from a man between 18 and 35 years old in good health and CMV-seropositive.

CDR3 in DNA: TGTGCCAGCAGCTTGTTTCAGCGCCTCTCCTACAATGAGCAGTTCTTC. It is translated as CASSLFQRLSYNEQFF. The V and J genes are TRBV5-8 and TRBJ2-1; the D is unclear. V gave up 1 base and J gave up 0 bases, with 11 bases separating them. Germline assignment: CDR1 SGHTS and CDR2 YDEGEE. CDR3 size: 16 residues. The complete variable domain, with remaining parts taken from reference TRBV5-8 and TRBJ2-1, reads EAGVTQSPTHLIKTRGQQATLRCSPISGHTSVYWYQQALGLGLQFLLWYDEGEERNRGNFPPRFSGRQFPNYSSELNVNALELEDSALYLCASSLFQRLSYNEQFFGPGTRLTVL.